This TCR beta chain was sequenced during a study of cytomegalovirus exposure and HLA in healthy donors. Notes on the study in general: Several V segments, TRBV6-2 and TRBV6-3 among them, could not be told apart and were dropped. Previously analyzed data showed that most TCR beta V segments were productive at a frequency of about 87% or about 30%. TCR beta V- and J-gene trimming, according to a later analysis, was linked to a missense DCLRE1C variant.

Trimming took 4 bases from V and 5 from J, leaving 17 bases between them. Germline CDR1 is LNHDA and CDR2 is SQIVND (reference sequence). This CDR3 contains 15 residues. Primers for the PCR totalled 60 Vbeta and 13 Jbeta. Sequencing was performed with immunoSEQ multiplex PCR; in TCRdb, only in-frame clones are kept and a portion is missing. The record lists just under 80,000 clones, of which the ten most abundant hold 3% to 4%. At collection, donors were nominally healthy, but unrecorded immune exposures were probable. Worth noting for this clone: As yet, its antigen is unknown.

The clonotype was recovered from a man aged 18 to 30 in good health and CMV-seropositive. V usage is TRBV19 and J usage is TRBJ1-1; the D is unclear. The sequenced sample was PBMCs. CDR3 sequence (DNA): TGTGCCAGTAGTACCTCAGGACGGGGAGGAACTGAAGCTTTCTTT. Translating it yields CASSTSGRGGTEAFF. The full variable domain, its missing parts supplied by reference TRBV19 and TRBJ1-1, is DGGITQSPKYLFRKEGQNVTLSCEQNLNHDAMYWYRQDPGQGLRLIYYSQIVNDFQKGDIAEGYSVSREKKESFPLTVTSAQKNPTAFYLCASSTSGRGGTEAFFGQGTRLTVV.